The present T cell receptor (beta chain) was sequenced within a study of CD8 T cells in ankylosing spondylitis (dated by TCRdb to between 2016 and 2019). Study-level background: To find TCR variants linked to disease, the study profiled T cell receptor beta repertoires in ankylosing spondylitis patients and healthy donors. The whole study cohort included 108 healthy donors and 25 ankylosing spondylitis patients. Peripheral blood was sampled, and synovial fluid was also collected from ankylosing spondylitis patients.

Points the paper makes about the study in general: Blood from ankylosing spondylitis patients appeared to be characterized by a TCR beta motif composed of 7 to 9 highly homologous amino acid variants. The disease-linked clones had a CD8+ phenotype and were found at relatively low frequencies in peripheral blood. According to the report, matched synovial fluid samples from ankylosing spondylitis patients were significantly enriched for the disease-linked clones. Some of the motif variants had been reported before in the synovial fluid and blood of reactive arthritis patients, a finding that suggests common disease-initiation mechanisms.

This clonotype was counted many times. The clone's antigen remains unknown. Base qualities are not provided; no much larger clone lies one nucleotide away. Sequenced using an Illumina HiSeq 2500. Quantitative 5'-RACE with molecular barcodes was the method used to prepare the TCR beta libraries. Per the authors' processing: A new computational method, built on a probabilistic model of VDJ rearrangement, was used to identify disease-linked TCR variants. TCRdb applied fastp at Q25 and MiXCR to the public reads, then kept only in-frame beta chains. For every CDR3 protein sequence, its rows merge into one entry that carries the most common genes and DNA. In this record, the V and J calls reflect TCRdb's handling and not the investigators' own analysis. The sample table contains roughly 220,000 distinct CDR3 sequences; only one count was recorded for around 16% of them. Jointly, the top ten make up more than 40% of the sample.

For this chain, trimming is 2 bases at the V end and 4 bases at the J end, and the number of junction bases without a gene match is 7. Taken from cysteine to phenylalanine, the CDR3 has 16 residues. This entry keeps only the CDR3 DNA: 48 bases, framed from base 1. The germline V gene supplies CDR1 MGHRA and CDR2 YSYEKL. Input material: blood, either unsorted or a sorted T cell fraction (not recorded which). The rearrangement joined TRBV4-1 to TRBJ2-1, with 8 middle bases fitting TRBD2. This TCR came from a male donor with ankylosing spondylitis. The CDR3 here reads CASSQLAGLEYNEQFF. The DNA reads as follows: TGCGCCAGCAGCCAACTCGCGGGACTAGAATACAATGAGCAGTTCTTC.